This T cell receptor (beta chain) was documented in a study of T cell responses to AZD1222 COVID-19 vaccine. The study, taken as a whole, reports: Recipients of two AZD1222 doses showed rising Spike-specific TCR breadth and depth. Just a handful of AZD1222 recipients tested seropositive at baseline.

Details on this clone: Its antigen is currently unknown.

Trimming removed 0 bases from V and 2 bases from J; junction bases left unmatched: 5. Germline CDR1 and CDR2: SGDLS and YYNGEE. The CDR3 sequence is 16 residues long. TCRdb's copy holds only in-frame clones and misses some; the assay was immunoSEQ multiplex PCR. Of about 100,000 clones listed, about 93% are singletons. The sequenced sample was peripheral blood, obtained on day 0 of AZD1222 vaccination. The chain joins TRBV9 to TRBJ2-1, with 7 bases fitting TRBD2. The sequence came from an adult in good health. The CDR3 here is CASSVATSETYNEQFF. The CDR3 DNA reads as TGTGCCAGCAGCGTAGCCACTAGCGAGACCTACAATGAGCAGTTCTTC.